These 4 T cell receptor beta chains originate from one sample sequenced in a study of Tregs in tolerant kidney transplant recipients. The table came from immunoSEQ multiplex PCR; TCRdb's copy has only in-frame clones and leaves some out. Here the sample table reports roughly 32,000 clones. This material consisted of CD8+ T cells from blood, taken before the transplant. Source of these receptors: a human donor who received a combined kidney and bone marrow transplant.

With regard to this clone: The DNA ends 3 residues before the CDR3 does, and the rest of the CDR3 is filled in from the germline J gene. The genes are TRBV28 and TRBJ2-2; 7 nucleotides align to TRBD1. V gave up 5 bases and J gave up 4 bases; unmatched junction bases: 4. CDR3 length equals 14 residues. The germline CDR1 and CDR2 sequences are MDHEN and SYDVKM. The CDR3 loop reads CASSLGQSTGELFF. The part of the CDR3 DNA that was read is TGTGCCAGCAGTCTGGGACAGAGCACCGGGGAG.

In the case of this clone: The CDR3 end lies 3 residues beyond the end of the read and is filled in from the germline J gene. This chain joins TRBV7-6 and TRBJ2-2, with 9 bases fitting TRBD2. This CDR3 spans 15 amino acids. V shed 3 bases and J 6 bases; nucleotides not matched to a gene: 5. Germline CDR1 reads SGHVS; CDR2 reads FNYEAQ. CDR3 DNA (partial): TGTGCCAGCAGCTTGGGACTAGCCGGGGCCGGGGAG. It is translated as CASSLGLAGAGE. The entire CDR3 sequence reads CASSLGLAGAGELFF.

Note on this clone: Read sequence stops 3 residues before the CDR3 end, and the germline J gene provides the missing end. The chain uses TRBV11-2 and TRBJ1-3; D call uncertain. The length of the CDR3 is 12 residues. Germline V gives CDR1 SGHAT, CDR2 FQNNGV. V was cut by 3 bases and J by 8 bases, with 8 bases left in between. CDR3 loop: CASSFSGDTIYF. The CDR3 bases that were read are TGTGCCAGCAGCTTTTCCGGGGACACC.

Comment on this clone: From the germline J gene comes the end of the CDR3, since the read stops 3 residues before it. V is TRBV2 and J is TRBJ2-7; 8 nucleotides line up with TRBD1. Per the germline V gene, CDR1 is SNHLY and CDR2 is FYNNEI. The CDR3 has 14 amino acids. V lost 6 bases and J lost 2; bases outside the gene matches: 6. CDR3 DNA (partial): TGTGCCAGCAGGGCCGGGACAGGACCCTACGAG. Its translation is CASRAGTGPYE. The entire CDR3 reads CASRAGTGPYEQYF.